The T cell receptor beta chain under discussion was sequenced for a study of regulatory T cells in long-lasting Graves disease. Described time point: newly diagnosed GD, antithyroid drugs for less than 3 months. Preparation of the TCR library used RNA extracted from PBMCs. Construction of the TCR beta libraries employed iRepertoire HTBI primers in conjunction with Arm-PCR of CDR3 regions. TCRdb re-called the multiplex PCR reads with MiXCR, one entry per CDR3 protein. The table lists about half a million distinct CDR3 sequences, around 12% of them singletons. The trim removed 1 base at V and 13 bases at J, leaving 8 bases unmatched. The germline V gene encodes CDR1 SGHAT and CDR2 FQNNGV. The CDR3 spans 15 residues. Broader study findings: Relative to newly diagnosed Graves' patients, persistent ones had lower TCR diversity.

A word on this clonotype: What it recognizes is unknown. It is likely a read error: a sequence one base away is far more abundant.

This sample also belongs to another study, concerning T cells in Graves' hyperthyroidism and ophthalmopathy. That publication notes: The TCR CDR3 first-round RT-PCR relied on the HTBI primer set. With a median lead of 6.5 months before onset, the model predicted ophthalmopathy.

The chain links TRBV11-2 to TRBJ2-4; 12 bases map to TRBD2. This receptor was identified in a woman aged 30 to 39 with Graves disease. The source material was peripheral blood mononuclear cells (PBMCs), sampled at new diagnosis, from a patient treated with antithyroid drugs. CDR3 nucleotides: TGTGCCAGCAGCTTAGTCCTAGCGGGAGGGCATGAGCAGTACTTC. This encodes CASSLVLAGGHEQYF.